The sequence of this T cell receptor (beta chain) was determined in a study of cytomegalovirus exposure and HLA in healthy donors. Donors consisted of healthy bone marrow donors. Vbeta (60) and Jbeta (13) primers were used in the PCR. Here immunoSEQ multiplex PCR was the method, and the copy in TCRdb shows in-frame clones only, minus some. The sample has about 160,000 clones, over 75% seen once; the top ten hold 1.5% to 2%. CDR3 length equals 16 residues. Germline V lookup: CDR1 SGHRS, CDR2 YFSETQ. The V and J ends lost 4 bases and 0 bases, in that order; junction bases with no gene match: 8. The chain recombines TRBV5-1 with TRBJ2-7; 9 bases are shared with TRBD2. The source of this sequence is a woman aged 18-29 years in good health and CMV-seronegative. Sequencing was done on a sample of PBMCs. The CDR3 protein is CASSRSNSGSSYEQYF. The DNA for the CDR3 is TGCGCCAGCAGCCGCTCCAATAGCGGGAGCTCCTACGAGCAGTACTTC.